The following is a T cell receptor (beta chain) sequence with its context. This sample was included in a study of technical replicates of blood from a handful of donors. In germline, CDR1 is SGHTA, CDR2 FQGNSA. The CDR3 consists of 16 residues. Trimming left V 2 bases short and J 3 bases short, with 14 bases between. Some clones are missing from TCRdb's copy, which holds only in-frame ones; the method was immunoSEQ multiplex PCR. The top ten clones hold approximately 0.36% of a sample with approximately 95,000 clones, 85% to 95% of them seen once. The chain has TRBV7-2 and TRBJ1-5, with D perhaps matching TRBD1 (6 bases). Sequenced input: T cells isolated from PBMCs. The TCR comes from a human donor in good health. CDR3: CASSLSRGNTNQPQHF. DNA for the CDR3: TGTGCCAGCAGCTTATCCAGGGGTAATACCAATCAGCCCCAGCATTTT.